The next 32 T cell receptor beta chains were all read from a single sample in a study of shared clonotypes between healthy human individuals. This table comes from immunoSEQ multiplex PCR, and its TCRdb copy is limited to in-frame clones, with some not included. The sample includes some 1.5 million clones, 95% to 99% seen only once; the top ten take roughly 0.45%. The source material was naive CD4+ T cells sorted from blood. As for subset: CD45RA+ positively selected. These receptors were collected from a man aged 25 to 40 in good health.

This chain connects TRBV5-8 to TRBJ2-1; D is unclear. Trimming removed 1 base from V and 8 bases from J, with 19 bases in between. This CDR3 comprises 16 residues. CDR1 SGHTS and CDR2 YDEGEE come from the germline V gene. The CDR3 bases are TGTGCCAGCAGCTTGTTGGTTGGGGTTATTTTCCATGAGCAGTTCTTC. Its protein product is CASSLLVGVIFHEQFF.

This rearrangement joins TRBV27 to TRBJ2-5, with a possible D match to TRBD1 (5 bases). V lost 4 bases to trimming and J lost 13 bases, with 22 bases between them. This CDR3 has 14 residues. CDR1 and CDR2 from the germline V gene are MNHEY and SMNVEV (reference sequence). CDR3 residues: CASSSHVDPGQRYF. In DNA, the CDR3 is TGTGCCAGCAGTTCCCACGTCGACCCAGGGCAGAGGTACTTC.

This clone has a single count. The rearrangement uses TRBV5-1 and TRBJ1-2; 9 positions match TRBD1. The CDR3 runs to 15 residues. Germline values: CDR1 SGHRS, CDR2 YFSETQ. V lost 5 bases, J lost 5 bases, and 10 bases stayed unmatched. The CDR3: CASSPDRGPIYGYTF. The CDR3 nucleotides read TGCGCCAGCAGTCCGGACAGGGGCCCTATTTATGGCTACACCTTC. Variable domain in full (rest from reference TRBV5-1 and TRBJ1-2): KAGVTQTPRYLIKTRGQQVTLSCSPISGHRSVSWYQQTPGQGLQFLFEYFSETQRNKGNFPGRFSGRQFSNSRSEMNVSTLELGDSALYLCASSPDRGPIYGYTFGSGTRLTVV.

The chain combines TRBV9 with TRBJ1-5; 11 bases match TRBD1. The CDR3 is 17 amino acids. The J segment lost 5 bases and the V segment lost 4 bases, leaving 11 bases of the junction unmatched. Germline V gene data show CDR1 as SGDLS and CDR2 as YYNGEE. The CDR3 reads CASSQSPPDRGHQPQHF. DNA of the CDR3: TGTGCCAGCAGCCAATCGCCCCCGGACAGGGGGCATCAGCCCCAGCATTTT.

The V call is TRBV5-1, the J call TRBJ2-3; 10 bases agree with TRBD2. CDR3 length: 16 residues. V gave up 0 bases and J gave up 5 bases; unmatched junction bases: 6. Germline assignment: CDR1 SGHRS and CDR2 YFSETQ. The chain's CDR3 is CASSLGASGSVDTQYF. CDR3 nucleotide sequence: TGCGCCAGCAGCTTGGGGGCTAGCGGGAGCGTAGATACGCAGTATTTT. The full variable domain, with the rest looked up from reference TRBV5-1 and TRBJ2-3, is KAGVTQTPRYLIKTRGQQVTLSCSPISGHRSVSWYQQTPGQGLQFLFEYFSETQRNKGNFPGRFSGRQFSNSRSEMNVSTLELGDSALYLCASSLGASGSVDTQYFGPGTRLTVL.

This rearrangement joins TRBV7-9 to TRBJ1-2; D may be TRBD1 (5 bases). The germline V gene encodes CDR1 SEHNR and CDR2 FQNEAQ (reference sequence). V shed 1 base and J shed 4 bases, with 13 bases lying between them. The CDR3 is 15 amino acids. This CDR3 reads CASSLVQGSLYGYTF. CDR3 nucleotide sequence: TGTGCCAGCAGCTTAGTCCAGGGTTCCCTCTATGGCTACACCTTC.

The gene calls are TRBV28 and TRBJ1-5; D is ambiguous. CDR1 MDHEN and CDR2 SYDVKM come from the germline V gene. CDR3 length equals 15 residues. The V end was cut by 2 bases, the J end by 2 bases, with 10 bases between. The CDR3 DNA follows: TGTGCCAGCAGTTTACAATTCGCTGGCAATCAGCCCCAGCATTTT. This gives the protein CASSLQFAGNQPQHF.

This sequence joins TRBV10-2 and TRBJ2-7; D call uncertain. The length of the CDR3 is 12 residues. Germline values: CDR1 WSHSY, CDR2 SAAADI. Trimming took off 3 bases at V and 6 bases at J, with 9 bases between the two ends. The CDR3 region has the DNA TGCGCCAGCAGTGAAGCAGCCCCCGAGCAGTACTTC. This sequence encodes CASSEAAPEQYF.

This chain uses TRBV30 with TRBJ1-2; the match to TRBD1 covers 8 bases. Looked up from germline, CDR1 is GTSNPN and CDR2 is SVGIG (reference sequence). Unmatched junction bases numbered 8, after V lost 7 bases and J lost 10 bases. There are 11 residues in the CDR3. The CDR3 DNA follows: TGTGCCTCCCGGACAGGGTCAGACTACACCTTC. Amino acid sequence: CASRTGSDYTF.

This rearrangement joins TRBV7-9 to TRBJ1-3; D is unclear. The CDR3 is 15 residues long. Trimming cost V 3 bases and J 1 base, with 10 bases left between them. In germline, CDR1 is SEHNR, CDR2 FQNEAQ (reference sequence). The CDR3 coding sequence is TGTGCCAGCAGCTTGGCTTCGGCTTCTGGAAACACCATATATTTT. This translates into CASSLASASGNTIYF.

This chain connects TRBV5-1 to TRBJ2-1; D remains unclear. The germline gives CDR1 SGHRS, CDR2 YFSETQ. V lost 0 bases to trimming and J lost 8 bases, with 15 bases between them. The CDR3 runs 15 residues. The DNA of the CDR3 is TGCGCCAGCAGCTTGGAGGCGCAGAAAATGCATGAGCAGTTCTTC. Residues: CASSLEAQKMHEQFF.

The chain is built from TRBV19 and TRBJ1-1; tentative D call: TRBD1 (5 bases). Germline-derived CDR1 and CDR2 are LNHDA and SQIVND (reference sequence). V was shortened by 5 bases and J by 0 bases, with 19 bases between the two germline ends. This CDR3 has 17 residues. The CDR3 sequence: CASSDAGPMNLNTEAFF. In DNA form, the CDR3 reads TGTGCCAGTAGTGACGCGGGACCGATGAACCTGAACACTGAAGCTTTCTTT.

This rearrangement joins TRBV2 to TRBJ2-3; 9 bases align to TRBD1. From germline, CDR1 is SNHLY and CDR2 FYNNEI. Trimming removed 5 bases from V and 2 bases from J; junction bases left unmatched: 5. The CDR3 sequence is 15 residues long. The CDR3 DNA follows: TGTGCCAGCAGTATGGGACAGGGAAACACAGATACGCAGTATTTT. Amino acid sequence: CASSMGQGNTDTQYF.

The rearrangement joins TRBV5-6 to TRBJ2-1; no clear D. From germline, CDR1 is SGHDT and CDR2 YYEEEE. V gave up 1 base and J gave up 4 bases, with 6 bases separating them. This CDR3 has 13 amino acids. The CDR3 bases are TGTGCCAGCAGCTTGTGGCGGTACAATGAGCAGTTCTTC. Protein: CASSLWRYNEQFF.

V and J are TRBV6-1 and TRBJ2-3, with 8 bases that match TRBD2. The CDR3 is made up of 16 amino acids. The V gene end was trimmed by 4 bases and the J gene end by 4 bases; junction bases not matched to a gene: 10. Germline assignment: CDR1 MNHNS and CDR2 SASEGT. CDR3 sequence: CASSVTSGSWADTQYF. CDR3 DNA sequence: TGTGCCAGCAGTGTCACGAGCGGGAGCTGGGCAGATACGCAGTATTTT.

The chain joins TRBV6-5 to TRBJ1-2, with 10 bases fitting TRBD1. The V gene end was trimmed by 0 bases and the J gene end by 5 bases; junction bases not matched to a gene: 3. CDR1 and CDR2 from the germline V gene are MNHEY and SVGAGI. The length of the CDR3 is 15 residues. CDR3 protein: CASSYSDRGLYGYTF. CDR3 nucleotides: TGTGCCAGCAGTTACTCCGACAGGGGGCTTTATGGCTACACCTTC.

The chain carries TRBV5-7 and TRBJ1-5, with 10 positions matching TRBD1. TRBV5-7 is an open reading frame, and its role is uncertain. There are 17 residues in the CDR3. J gave up 0 bases and V 10 bases, and 13 bases lay outside the gene matches. CDR3: CAGKRGQGRDSNQPQHF. The CDR3 region has the DNA TGTGCCGGAAAAAGGGGACAGGGGAGGGATAGCAATCAGCCCCAGCATTTT.

This clone was seen a single time. The same CDR3 also results from other DNA sequences found in this sample. V gene TRBV20-1 combines with J gene TRBJ2-7, with D maybe TRBD2 (6 bases). The V and J ends lost 5 bases and 3 bases respectively, with 8 bases between them. The V gene's germline CDR1 is DFQATT and CDR2 SNEGSKA (reference sequence). The CDR3 contains 11 residues. CDR3 DNA sequence: TGCAGTGCTCGAGCGGGCTACGAGCAGTACTTC. It encodes CSARAGYEQYF.

The rearrangement uses TRBV5-4 and TRBJ2-7, with 8 bases matching TRBD1. V gave up 4 bases and J gave up 2 bases; unmatched junction bases: 2. The CDR3 spans 13 residues. CDR1 and CDR2 from the germline V gene are SGHNT and YYREEE (reference sequence). The CDR3, as DNA: TGTGCCAGCAGCCGGGACAGGCCCTACGAGCAGTACTTC. This sequence encodes CASSRDRPYEQYF.

The rearrangement joins TRBV5-6 to TRBJ1-1, with a tentative D call TRBD1 (6 bases). This CDR3 region has 16 residues. V was pared by 4 bases and J by 4 bases, with 20 bases between. CDR1 is SGHDT, CDR2 YYEEEE, per germline. CDR3 sequence (DNA): TGTGCCAGCAGCCAATGGGGGCGGGGTCTGGGCACTGAAGCTTTCTTT. Protein sequence: CASSQWGRGLGTEAFF.

The chain joins TRBV12-5 to TRBJ1-2; 7 bases match TRBD1. Losses at the gene ends were 3 bases for V and 8 bases for J; bases not matched to a gene: 6. The CDR3 is made up of 13 amino acids. In germline, CDR1 is LGHNT, CDR2 FRNRAP. CDR3 amino acids: CASGFSGGYGYTF. CDR3 coding DNA: TGTGCTAGTGGTTTCTCAGGGGGGTACGGCTACACCTTC. Full variable domain (rest looked up from reference TRBV12-5 and TRBJ1-2): DARVTQTPRHKVTEMGQEVTMRCQPILGHNTVFWYRQTMMQGLELLAYFRNRAPLDDSGMPKDRFSAEMPDATLATLKIQPSEPRDSAVYFCASGFSGGYGYTFGSGTRLTVV.

The chain recombines TRBV18 with TRBJ2-7; 12 bases agree with TRBD1. The CDR3 loop spans 15 amino acids. From germline, CDR1 is KGHSH and CDR2 LQKENI. The junction had 10 bases not matched to a gene; V was cut back by 6 bases and J by 7 bases. CDR3 region: CASSQGTGGAGEQYF. For the CDR3, the DNA is TGTGCCAGCTCCCAAGGGACAGGGGGCGCGGGGGAGCAGTACTTC.

The J gene is TRBJ2-1, the V gene TRBV10-1; TRBD1 might be the D (6 bases). Trimming shortened V by 6 bases and J by 1 base, and 10 bases separated the two germline ends. Germline loops: CDR1 WNHNN, CDR2 SYGVQD (reference sequence). This CDR3 is 14 amino acids long. Written as DNA, the CDR3 is TGCGCCAGCAGAGGGACACTTTCCTACAATGAGCAGTTCTTC. This sequence encodes CASRGTLSYNEQFF.

The chain is built from TRBV5-1 and TRBJ1-4; D gene uncertain. Per the germline V gene, CDR1 is SGHRS and CDR2 is YFSETQ. V shed 3 bases and J shed 8 bases, with 14 bases lying between them. The CDR3 spans 14 residues. The CDR3 is CASSWTRPAEKLFF. The CDR3 coding sequence is TGCGCCAGCAGCTGGACGCGTCCGGCAGAAAAACTGTTTTTT.

The rearrangement joins TRBV18 to TRBJ2-7; D uncertain. CDR3 length: 14 amino acids. The V end lost 0 bases, the J end lost 2 bases, and 8 bases lay between the germline ends. In germline, CDR1 is KGHSH, CDR2 LQKENI. As DNA, the CDR3 is TGTGCCAGCTCACCACCGCGCCCTACCTACGAGCAGTACTTC. As protein: CASSPPRPTYEQYF.

The chain recombines TRBV5-1 with TRBJ2-7; D possibly corresponds to TRBD1 (6 bases). This CDR3 has 14 amino acids. The germline CDR1 and CDR2 sequences are SGHRS and YFSETQ. The V end lost 0 bases, the J end lost 4 bases, and 11 bases lay between the germline ends. Here the CDR3 reads CASSLGQVDYEQYF. CDR3 bases: TGCGCCAGCAGCTTGGGACAGGTGGATTACGAGCAGTACTTC. Complete variable domain (other parts from reference TRBV5-1 and TRBJ2-7): KAGVTQTPRYLIKTRGQQVTLSCSPISGHRSVSWYQQTPGQGLQFLFEYFSETQRNKGNFPGRFSGRQFSNSRSEMNVSTLELGDSALYLCASSLGQVDYEQYFGPGTRLTVT.

CDR3 in DNA: TGTGCCAGTAGTCCATGGGCCAGGGTGAACACCGGGGAGCTGTTTTTT. It is translated as CASSPWARVNTGELFF. This chain joins TRBV19 and TRBJ2-2; a possible D gene is TRBD1 (5 bases). CDR3 size: 16 residues. Germline lookup yields CDR1 LNHDA and CDR2 SQIVND (reference sequence). Trimming pared 5 bases from V and 1 base from J, leaving 14 bases between.

This clone occurred once. This chain joins TRBV7-2 and TRBJ1-3; D uncertain. Germline loops: CDR1 SGHTA, CDR2 FQGNSA. Trimming left V 5 bases short and J 1 base short, with 9 bases between. The CDR3 is 14 amino acids. CDR3 nucleotide sequence: TGTGCCAGCAGCACCCTTGGGTCTGGAAACACCATATATTTT. It yields the protein CASSTLGSGNTIYF.

This sequence joins TRBV6-5 and TRBJ1-2; no firm D call. Trimming removed 8 bases from V and 6 bases from J, with 16 bases in between. Per germline, CDR1 MNHEY and CDR2 SVGAGI. This CDR3 has 13 amino acids. The CDR3 here is CASQLGPKDGYTF. DNA of the CDR3: TGTGCCAGCCAGCTGGGCCCCAAAGATGGCTACACCTTC.

This chain links TRBV28 with TRBJ2-7, with D possibly matching TRBD2 (6 bases). This CDR3 has 14 residues. Trimming shortened V by 8 bases and J by 7 bases, and 21 bases separated the two germline ends. Germline V gene lookup returns CDR1 MDHEN and CDR2 SYDVKM. The CDR3: CASASPMLAREQYF. In DNA form, the CDR3 reads TGTGCCAGCGCCTCGCCGATGCTAGCGCGTGAGCAGTACTTC. Using reference TRBV28 and TRBJ2-7 for the parts outside the CDR3, the full variable domain is DVKVTQSSRYLVKRTGEKVFLECVQDMDHENMFWYRQDPGLGLRLIYFSYDVKMKEKGDIPEGYSVSREKKERFSLILESASTNQTSMYLCASASPMLAREQYFGPGTRLTVT.

This chain joins TRBV9 and TRBJ2-2; 9 bases map to TRBD2. The CDR3 sequence is 19 residues long. Trimming removed 0 bases from V and 4 bases from J; junction bases left unmatched: 13. Germline V gene data show CDR1 as SGDLS and CDR2 as YYNGEE. CDR3 coding DNA: TGTGCCAGCAGCGTAGGACTAGCGGAGACCCTCTTGCGCACCGGGGAGCTGTTTTTT. It is translated as CASSVGLAETLLRTGELFF. Drawing the rest from reference TRBV9 and TRBJ2-2, the complete variable domain is DSGVTQTPKHLITATGQRVTLRCSPRSGDLSVYWYQQSLDQGLQFLIQYYNGEERAKGNILERFSAQQFPDLHSELNLSSLELGDSALYFCASSVGLAETLLRTGELFFGEGSRLTVL.

Details on this clone: Sequence at one end of the junction differs from germline and may be a read error. J is TRBJ1-2 and V is TRBV5-6; perhaps TRBD1 as D (5 bases). Per the germline V gene, CDR1 is SGHDT and CDR2 is YYEEEE. The CDR3 spans 15 residues. CDR3 DNA: TGTGCCAGCAGCTTGGCTATCGGACAAAACTCTGGCTACACCTTC. It specifies CASSLAIGQNSGYTF.